This TCR beta chain was captured by sequencing in a study of low-dose radiotherapy and immunotherapy resistance in tumors. Study context: Cohort 1 was given 0.5 Gy per fraction every 2 weeks, for 6.5 Gy total.

First-strand cDNA used TRAV- and TRBV-specific primers, covering alpha and beta chains. Using a constant-region primer together with a V-primer adapter, TCRs were subjected to 15 to 25 PCR cycles of amplification. MiXCR, applied by TCRdb to the reads, yields one record per CDR3 protein. There are 12,000 to 15,000 distinct CDR3 sequences in the sample; about 77% occur only once, and less than 6% lies in the top ten. Deletions cut 7 bases from V and 0 bases from J, with 24 bases between. The CDR3 is 18 amino acids. Germline V gene data show CDR1 as MNHEY and CDR2 as SVGAGI. The sequence came from a human donor with advanced metastatic prostate, ovarian, gallbladder or colorectal cancer (not recorded which). This table probably holds off-target reads from a library built for another chain. The chain couples TRBV6-5 to TRBJ1-1; D remains ambiguous. In nucleotides, the CDR3 is TGTGCCAGCACCGACCAAAGGGTTCGGGGAGTCATGAACACTGAAGCTTTCTTT. It codes for CASTDQRVRGVMNTEAFF.